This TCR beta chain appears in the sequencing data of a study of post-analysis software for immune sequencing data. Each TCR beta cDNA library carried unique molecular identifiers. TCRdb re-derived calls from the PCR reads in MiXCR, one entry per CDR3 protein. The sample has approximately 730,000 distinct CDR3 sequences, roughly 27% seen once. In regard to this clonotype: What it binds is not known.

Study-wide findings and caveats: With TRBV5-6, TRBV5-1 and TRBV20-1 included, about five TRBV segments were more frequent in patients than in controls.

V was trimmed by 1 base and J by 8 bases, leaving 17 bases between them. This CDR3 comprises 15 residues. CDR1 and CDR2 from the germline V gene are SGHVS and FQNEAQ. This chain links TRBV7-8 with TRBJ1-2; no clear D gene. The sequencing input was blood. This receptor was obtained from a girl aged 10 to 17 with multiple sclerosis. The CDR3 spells CASSLEPGSLGGYTF. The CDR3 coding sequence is TGTGCCAGCAGCTTAGAACCCGGGTCTCTGGGCGGCTACACCTTC.